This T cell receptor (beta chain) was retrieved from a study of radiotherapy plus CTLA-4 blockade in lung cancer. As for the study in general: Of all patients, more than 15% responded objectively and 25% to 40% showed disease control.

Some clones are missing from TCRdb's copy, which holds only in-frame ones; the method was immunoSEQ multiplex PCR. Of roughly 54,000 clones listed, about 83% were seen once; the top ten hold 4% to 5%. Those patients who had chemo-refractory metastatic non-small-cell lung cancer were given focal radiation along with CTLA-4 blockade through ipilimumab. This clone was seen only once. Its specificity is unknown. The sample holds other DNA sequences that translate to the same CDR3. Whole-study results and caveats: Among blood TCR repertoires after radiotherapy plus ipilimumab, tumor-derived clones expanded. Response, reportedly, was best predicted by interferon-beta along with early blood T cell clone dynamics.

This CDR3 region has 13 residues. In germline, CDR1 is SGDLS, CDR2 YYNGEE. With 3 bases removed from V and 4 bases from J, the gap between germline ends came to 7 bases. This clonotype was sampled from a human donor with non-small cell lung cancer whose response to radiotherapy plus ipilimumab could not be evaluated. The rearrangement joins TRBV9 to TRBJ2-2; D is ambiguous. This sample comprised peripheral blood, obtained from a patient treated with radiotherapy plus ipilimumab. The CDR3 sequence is CASSATGTGELFF. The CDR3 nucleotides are TGTGCCAGCAGCGCGACGGGCACCGGGGAGCTGTTTTTT.